This T cell receptor (beta chain) derives from a study of OX40 agonist ivuxolimab in advanced cancers. Background for the entire study: The costimulatory receptor OX40 (CD134) was targeted by ivuxolimab, a fully human IgG2 agonistic monoclonal antibody. Intravenous ivuxolimab was administered to patients every 2 weeks at six dose levels: 0.01, 0.1, 0.3, 1.5, 3 and 10 mg/kg. In the dose-escalation cohort, 82.7% of patients were male, and the mean age was around 60 years, with a range of roughly 20 to 79. Of the approximately 50 patients in dose escalation, some 19 had hepatocellular carcinoma, roughly 15 had melanoma, 9 had renal cell carcinoma and 9 had head and neck cancer. Three dose-escalation patients achieved partial responses, one with hepatocellular carcinoma and two with cutaneous melanoma. The paper describes the monotherapy dose-escalation part (N ≈ 52 patients) of the phase I trial of ivuxolimab. The purpose of peripheral TCRbeta sequencing was to test whether ivuxolimab changed TCR sequence diversity and led to clonal T-cell expansion. Patients were allowed to have had prior anti-PD-1, anti-PD-L1 or anti-CTLA-4 therapy, and approximately 40% of the dose-escalation patients had been treated with checkpoint inhibitors. What the authors observed across the whole study: At doses of 0.1 to 3.0 mg/kg, clonal expansion of both CD4+ and CD8+ blood T cells was observed from baseline to week 6. On average, CD8+ T cells showed more expanded clones than CD4+ T cells after ivuxolimab. The antigen specificity of the clonally expanded peripheral T cells was not determined. Low levels of normalized T-cell clonal expansion were also seen in some patients who did not respond. Partial responders in the 0.1-3.0 mg/kg groups had among the lowest normalized peripheral clonal expansion, especially among CD8+ T cells.

Clipping removes 5 bases from V and 4 bases from J, with 7 as the unmatched junction base count. CDR1 and CDR2 are drawn from the germline V gene: SGHTA, FQGNSA. From the cysteine up to the phenylalanine, the CDR3 has a length of 15 residues. Only CDR3 DNA is held: 45 bases, read in frame from base 1. The trial excluded patients who had a history of autoimmune disease or who were on systemic immunosuppression. Peripheral blood for TCR sequencing was collected from all dose cohorts at baseline, on cycle 4 day 1, and on cycle 7 day 1. Samples were obtained from an open-label, multicenter, first-in-human phase I dose-escalation trial of ivuxolimab. Adults with locally advanced or metastatic melanoma, renal cell carcinoma, hepatocellular carcinoma or head and neck squamous cell carcinoma were enrolled in the trial. Before TCR sequencing, CD4+ T cells and CD8+ T cells from peripheral blood were sorted into separate populations.

This clone was detected a few times. The specificity of this receptor is unknown. No much larger clonotype is one base removed from it; base qualities were not supplied. For sequencing of the TCRbeta CDR3 region, genomic DNA was extracted from the sorted cells. The immunoSEQ Assay was used for sequencing of TCRbeta CDR3 regions. TCRdb limited this immuneACCESS table to in-frame rearrangements with V and J called. A share of clones is missing; checked studies link under half to unresolved V genes, and the rest is unexplained. This sample holds 55,000 to 85,000 clones; approximately 90% were observed only once. The ten largest clones add up to approximately 3% of the sample.

The rearranged chain carries TRBV7-2 and TRBJ1-4; a stretch of 7 junction bases matches TRBD1. The sample was CD4+ or CD8+ T cells sorted from blood, taken in a trial of the OX40 agonist ivuxolimab. This sequence originates from an adult with an advanced solid tumor such as melanoma, head and neck, liver or kidney cancer. The CDR3 protein: CASSGMGQHNEKLFF. Read as DNA, the sequence is TGTGCCAGCAGCGGGATGGGACAGCATAATGAAAAACTGTTTTTT.